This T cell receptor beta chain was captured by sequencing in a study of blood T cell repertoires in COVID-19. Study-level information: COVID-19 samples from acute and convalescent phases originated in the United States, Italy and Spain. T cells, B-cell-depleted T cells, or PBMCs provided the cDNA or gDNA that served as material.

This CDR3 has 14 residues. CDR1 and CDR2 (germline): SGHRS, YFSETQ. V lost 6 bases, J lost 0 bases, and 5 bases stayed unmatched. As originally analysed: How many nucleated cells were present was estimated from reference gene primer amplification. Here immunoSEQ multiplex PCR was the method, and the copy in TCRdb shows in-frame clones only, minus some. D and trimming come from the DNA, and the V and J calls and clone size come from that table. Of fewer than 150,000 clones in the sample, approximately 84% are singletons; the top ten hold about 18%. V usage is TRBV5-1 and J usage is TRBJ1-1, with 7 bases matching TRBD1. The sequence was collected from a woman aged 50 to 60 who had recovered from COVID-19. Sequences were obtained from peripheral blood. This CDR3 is CASMQGVVNTEAFF. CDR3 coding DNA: TGCGCCAGCATGCAGGGGGTGGTGAACACTGAAGCTTTCTTT. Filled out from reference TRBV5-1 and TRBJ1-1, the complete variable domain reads KAGVTQTPRYLIKTRGQQVTLSCSPISGHRSVSWYQQTPGQGLQFLFEYFSETQRNKGNFPGRFSGRQFSNSRSEMNVSTLELGDSALYLCASMQGVVNTEAFFGQGTRLTVV.